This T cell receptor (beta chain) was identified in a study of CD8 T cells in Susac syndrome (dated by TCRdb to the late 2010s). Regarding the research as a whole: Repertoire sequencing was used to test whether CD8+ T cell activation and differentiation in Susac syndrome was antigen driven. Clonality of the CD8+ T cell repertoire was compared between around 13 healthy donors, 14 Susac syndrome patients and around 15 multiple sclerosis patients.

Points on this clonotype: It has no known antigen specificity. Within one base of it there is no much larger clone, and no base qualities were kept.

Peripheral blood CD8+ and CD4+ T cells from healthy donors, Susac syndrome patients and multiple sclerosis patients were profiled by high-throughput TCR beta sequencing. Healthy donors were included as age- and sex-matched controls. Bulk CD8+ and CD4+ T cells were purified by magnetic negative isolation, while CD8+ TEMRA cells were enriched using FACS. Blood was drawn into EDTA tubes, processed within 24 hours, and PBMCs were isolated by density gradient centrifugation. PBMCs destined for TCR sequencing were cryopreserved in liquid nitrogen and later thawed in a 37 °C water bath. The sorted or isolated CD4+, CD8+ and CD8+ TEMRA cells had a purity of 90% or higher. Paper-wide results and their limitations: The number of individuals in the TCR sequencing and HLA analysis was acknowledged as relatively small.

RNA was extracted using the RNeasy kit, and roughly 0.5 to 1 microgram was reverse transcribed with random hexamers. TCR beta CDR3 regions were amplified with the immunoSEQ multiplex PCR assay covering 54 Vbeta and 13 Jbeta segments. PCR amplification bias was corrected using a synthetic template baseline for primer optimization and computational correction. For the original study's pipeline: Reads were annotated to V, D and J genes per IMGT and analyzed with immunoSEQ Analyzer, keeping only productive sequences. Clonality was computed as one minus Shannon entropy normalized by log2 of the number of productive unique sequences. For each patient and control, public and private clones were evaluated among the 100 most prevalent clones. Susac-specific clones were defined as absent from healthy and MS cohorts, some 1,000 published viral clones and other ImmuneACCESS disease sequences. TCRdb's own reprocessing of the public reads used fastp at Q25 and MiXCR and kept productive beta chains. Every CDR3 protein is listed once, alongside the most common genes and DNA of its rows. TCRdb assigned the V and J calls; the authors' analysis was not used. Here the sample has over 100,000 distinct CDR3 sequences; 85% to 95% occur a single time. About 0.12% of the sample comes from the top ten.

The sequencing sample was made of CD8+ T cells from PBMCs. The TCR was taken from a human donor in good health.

The DNA reads as follows: TGTGCCAGCAGCTTGGGGGACAGCTCCTACAATGAGCAGTTCTTC. Its protein product is CASSLGDSSYNEQFF. The sequence is built from TRBV7-9 and TRBJ2-1; TRBD1 aligns with 7 central bases. Germline trimming: 3 bases from V, 0 bases from J; junction bases outside gene matches: 2. The CDR3 starts with the cysteine, ends with the phenylalanine, and has 15 residues. Just CDR3 DNA is preserved here, 45 bases in frame from base 1. Reading the germline V gene (reference sequence) gives CDR1 SEHNR and CDR2 FQNEAQ. Extended through the reference TRBV7-9 and TRBJ2-1 proteins, this CDR3 yields the full variable domain: DTGVSQNPRHKITKRGQNVTFRCDPISEHNRLYWYRQTLGQGPEFLTYFQNEAQLEKSRLLSDRFSAERPKGSFSTLEIQRTEQGDSAMYLCASSLGDSSYNEQFFGPGTRLTVL.